These 29 T cell receptor beta chains were sequenced from one sample in a study of human T cells and chemical hapten exposure. TCRdb fed the RACE reads into MiXCR, producing one record per CDR3 protein. The table shows more than 95,000 distinct CDR3 sequences, with around 10% occurring only once. The time point here: patch test 1, 2 weeks after DPC sensitization. Specified treatment: therapeutic diphenylcyclopropenone sensitization with weekly scalp DPC. The starting material was whole blood, obtained in connection with sensitization to the hapten diphenylcyclopropenone (DPC). The origin of the receptors is a woman aged 45-60 years with alopecia areata. Some clones in this sample may be carry-over from other donors' samples.

This clonotype showed up many times. This chain connects TRBV7-9 to TRBJ1-1; 10 nucleotides agree with TRBD1. Germline V gene lookup returns CDR1 SEHNR and CDR2 FQNEAQ (reference sequence). The CDR3 is 17 residues long. Trimming removed 3 bases from V and 0 bases from J; junction bases left unmatched: 7. The chain's CDR3 is CASSFRTGGPLNTEAFF. CDR3 coding DNA: TGTGCCAGCAGCTTCCGGACAGGGGGGCCCCTGAACACTGAAGCTTTCTTT. Together with reference TRBV7-9 and TRBJ1-1, the CDR3 gives the full variable domain: DTGVSQNPRHKITKRGQNVTFRCDPISEHNRLYWYRQTLGQGPEFLTYFQNEAQLEKSRLLSDRFSAERPKGSFSTLEIQRTEQGDSAMYLCASSFRTGGPLNTEAFFGQGTRLTVV.

The rearrangement links TRBV20-1 to TRBJ1-3; TRBD1 matches 8 bases. Trimming at V came to 8 bases and at J to 2 bases, leaving 5 bases not matched to a gene. CDR1 DFQATT and CDR2 SNEGSKA come from the germline V gene (reference sequence). This CDR3 spans 13 amino acids. The CDR3 region has the DNA TGCAGTCTTAAGACAGGGGCTGGAAACACCATATATTTT. This codes for CSLKTGAGNTIYF.

The chain couples TRBV7-9 to TRBJ1-3; 7 bases agree with TRBD1. The CDR3 totals 14 residues. Germline V gene lookup returns CDR1 SEHNR and CDR2 FQNEAQ (reference sequence). The J segment lost 2 bases and the V segment lost 6 bases, leaving 4 bases of the junction unmatched. The CDR3 nucleotides are TGTGCCAGCAGACCGACAGGGACTGGAAACACCATATATTTT. Its translation: CASRPTGTGNTIYF.

V gene TRBV28 combines with J gene TRBJ1-1; D unclear. This CDR3 is built from 14 residues. V was shortened by 3 bases and J by 1 base, with 9 bases between the two germline ends. CDR1 is MDHEN, CDR2 SYDVKM, per germline. The CDR3 DNA reads TGTGCCAGCAGTTTTCCTTCCCGGAACACTGAAGCTTTCTTT. Encoded protein: CASSFPSRNTEAFF. The whole variable domain, remainder taken from reference TRBV28 and TRBJ1-1, is DVKVTQSSRYLVKRTGEKVFLECVQDMDHENMFWYRQDPGLGLRLIYFSYDVKMKEKGDIPEGYSVSREKKERFSLILESASTNQTSMYLCASSFPSRNTEAFFGQGTRLTVV.

This clonotype was counted only a few times. V gene TRBV7-9 combines with J gene TRBJ2-7; perhaps TRBD1 as D (5 bases). Between the trimmed V and J ends, which lost 5 bases and 7 bases, there was a span of 9 bases. The CDR3 runs to 11 residues. Germline CDR1 SEHNR, CDR2 FQNEAQ (reference sequence). The CDR3, as DNA: TGTGCCAGCAGCCGAGACAGAGAGCAGTACTTC. This translates into CASSRDREQYF. Combining the CDR3 with reference TRBV7-9 and TRBJ2-7 gives the whole variable domain DTGVSQNPRHKITKRGQNVTFRCDPISEHNRLYWYRQTLGQGPEFLTYFQNEAQLEKSRLLSDRFSAERPKGSFSTLEIQRTEQGDSAMYLCASSRDREQYFGPGTRLTVT.

This clonotype was seen repeatedly, ten times or more. The genes are TRBV12-3 or TRBV12-4 and TRBJ1-6, with 10 bases lining up with TRBD1. The CDR3 covers 14 residues. V dropped 6 bases and J dropped 7; count of bases not matched to a gene: 3. The CDR3 bases are TGTGCCAGCAGGGGGACAGGGGTCAATTCACCCCTCCACTTT. It translates to CASRGTGVNSPLHF.

This clonotype has a count of ten or more. The V call is TRBV7-9, the J call TRBJ2-5; D remains unclear. Trimming cost V 2 bases and J 2 bases, with 9 bases left between them. CDR3 size: 14 residues. Germline values: CDR1 SEHNR, CDR2 FQNEAQ (reference sequence). DNA for the CDR3: TGTGCCAGCAGCTTACTATCCAGTCAAGAGACCCAGTACTTC. This encodes CASSLLSSQETQYF.

Many counts were recorded for this clonotype. The chain employs TRBV7-2 and TRBJ2-7, with 9 bases lining up with TRBD1. The J segment lost 2 bases and the V segment lost 4 bases, leaving 3 bases of the junction unmatched. The germline V gene encodes CDR1 SGHTA and CDR2 FQGNSA. The CDR3 totals 14 residues. CDR3 sequence (DNA): TGTGCCAGCAGCTCCCGGGACAGGGCCTACGAGCAGTACTTC. This codes for CASSSRDRAYEQYF.

The chain joins TRBV28 to TRBJ2-5; no firm D call. The germline V and J ends were trimmed by 4 bases and 2 bases, with 14 bases remaining between them. Germline loops: CDR1 MDHEN, CDR2 SYDVKM. This CDR3 is built from 15 residues. The CDR3 sequence is CASSSTRVLQETQYF. In nucleotides, the CDR3 is TGTGCCAGCAGTTCCACACGGGTCCTACAAGAGACCCAGTACTTC.

The rearrangement uses TRBV6-5 and TRBJ1-2, with TRBD1 as a possible D gene (6 bases). V shed 4 bases and J shed 0 bases, with 12 bases lying between them. The CDR3 is 15 residues long. Germline V CDR1 and CDR2: MNHEY, SVGAGI. In nucleotides, the CDR3 is TGTGCCAGCAGTTTGACAGGACCAGCTAACTATGGCTACACCTTC. This sequence encodes CASSLTGPANYGYTF.

In this sample, this clonotype turned up many times. V gene TRBV7-6 combines with J gene TRBJ1-2, with 9 bases that match TRBD1. V dropped 2 bases and J dropped 6; count of bases not matched to a gene: 1. Germline CDR1 is SGHVS and CDR2 is FNYEAQ. The CDR3 loop spans 13 amino acids. In DNA form, the CDR3 reads TGTGCCAGCAGCTTACGGACAGGGGATGGCTACACCTTC. Translating gives CASSLRTGDGYTF.

Here the CDR3 reads CSAGASSAETQYF. Here the CDR3 DNA reads TGCAGTGCTGGAGCCTCTAGCGCAGAGACCCAGTACTTC. The J gene is TRBJ2-5, the V gene TRBV20-1; possible D gene TRBD2, 6 bases. Trimming pared 5 bases from V and 4 bases from J, leaving 14 bases between. The CDR3 is made up of 13 amino acids. The germline CDR1 and CDR2 sequences are DFQATT and SNEGSKA (reference sequence).

This clonotype has only one observation. V gene TRBV7-9 combines with J gene TRBJ2-6, with D perhaps assigned TRBD1 or TRBD2 (5 bases each). The CDR3 length is 16 residues. V was pared by 9 bases and J by 0 bases, with 15 bases between. CDR1 is SEHNR, CDR2 FQNEAQ, per germline (reference sequence). CDR3: CASLPGRHSGANVLTF. The CDR3 DNA follows: TGTGCCAGTCTTCCGGGACGGCACTCTGGGGCCAACGTCCTGACTTTC.

This clonotype showed up just a few times. V and J are TRBV11-2 and TRBJ2-7; D perhaps matches TRBD2 (5 bases). V dropped 4 bases and J dropped 1 base, with 20 bases sitting between them. In germline, CDR1 is SGHAT, CDR2 FQNNGV. The CDR3 has 17 residues. The CDR3 DNA is TGTGCCAGCAGCTCCTATGCCGCCGCGGGCGGGTCCTACGAGCAGTACTTC. This sequence encodes CASSSYAAAGGSYEQYF.

This rearrangement joins TRBV28 to TRBJ1-5; D call uncertain. The CDR3 has 15 amino acids. V was clipped by 2 bases and J by 0 bases, with 8 bases between them. Germline V gene lookup returns CDR1 MDHEN and CDR2 SYDVKM. This CDR3 is CASSLKENSNQPQHF. The CDR3 region has the DNA TGTGCCAGCAGTTTAAAGGAAAATAGCAATCAGCCCCAGCATTTT.

The chain recombines TRBV6-1 with TRBJ2-7, with D unresolved. V gave up 11 bases and J gave up 2 bases, with 10 bases separating them. This CDR3 comprises 11 residues. Germline-derived CDR1 and CDR2 are MNHNS and SASEGT. The CDR3 reads CAARVAYEQYF. The CDR3 DNA sequence: TGTGCCGCCCGGGTAGCCTACGAGCAGTACTTC.

This clonotype was recorded at least ten times. The chain couples TRBV6-2 or TRBV6-3 to TRBJ2-6, with D unclear. CDR1 is MNHEY, CDR2 SVGEGT, per germline. V gave up 6 bases and J gave up 0 bases, with 12 bases separating them. This CDR3 contains 16 residues. CDR3 protein: CASRPQFPSGANVLTF. The CDR3 DNA reads TGTGCCAGCAGGCCGCAATTCCCCTCTGGGGCCAACGTCCTGACTTTC.

This clonotype appeared a few times. The genes are TRBV11-2 and TRBJ2-5; tentative D call: TRBD2 (5 bases). Germline lookup yields CDR1 SGHAT and CDR2 FQNNGV. V was shortened by 1 base and J by 2 bases, with 11 bases between the two germline ends. The CDR3 sequence is 15 residues long. CDR3: CASSLAWGVQETQYF. As DNA, the CDR3 is TGTGCCAGCAGCTTAGCCTGGGGAGTACAAGAGACCCAGTACTTC.

This clonotype was detected ten times or more. This rearrangement joins TRBV18 to TRBJ1-1, with D hard to call. CDR1 and CDR2 (germline): KGHSH, LQKENI. V was clipped by 2 bases and J by 3 bases, with 10 bases between them. This CDR3 is 14 amino acids long. DNA of the CDR3: TGTGCCAGCTCACCAATCAGCGGGTACACTGAAGCTTTCTTT. The encoded protein is CASSPISGYTEAFF.

With respect to this clonotype: A much larger clone differs by one base, so this may be a read error. V gene TRBV6-6 combines with J gene TRBJ2-7, with D possibly matching TRBD1 (6 bases). Germline CDR1 and CDR2: MNHNY and SVGAGI (reference sequence). This CDR3 spans 14 amino acids. CDR3 in amino acids: CAGSQTGKFYEQYF. Here the CDR3 DNA reads TGTGCCGGCAGTCAAACAGGGAAGTTCTACGAGCAGTACTTC.

This chain uses TRBV7-2 with TRBJ1-2; D call uncertain. The CDR3 spans 15 residues. From germline, CDR1 is SGHTA and CDR2 FQGNSA. Trimming shortened V by 5 bases and J by 4 bases, and 17 bases separated the two germline ends. The CDR3 reads CASSLTRTGVYGYTF. The CDR3 nucleotides read TGTGCCAGCAGCCTAACCAGGACGGGTGTCTATGGCTACACCTTC. Looking up the rest from reference TRBV7-2 and TRBJ1-2 gives the full variable domain: GAGVSQSPSNKVTEKGKDVELRCDPISGHTALYWYRQSLGQGLEFLIYFQGNSAPDKSGLPSDRFSAERTGGSVSTLTIQRTQQEDSAVYLCASSLTRTGVYGYTFGSGTRLTVV.

This clonotype was detected ten times or more. V gene TRBV12-3 or TRBV12-4 combines with J gene TRBJ2-7; TRBD2 aligns across 9 bases. The J segment lost 6 bases and the V segment lost 4 bases, leaving 4 bases of the junction unmatched. The CDR3 runs to 13 residues. The CDR3 reads CASSSRTSVEQYF. CDR3 DNA sequence: TGTGCCAGCAGTTCCCGGACTAGCGTCGAGCAGTACTTC.

At least ten counts were recorded for this clonotype. V is TRBV29-1 and J is TRBJ1-1, with a possible D match to TRBD1 (6 bases). Per the germline V gene, CDR1 is SQVTM and CDR2 is ANQGSEA. The CDR3 is 13 residues long. Trimming pared 6 bases from V and 1 base from J, leaving 12 bases between. The CDR3 region has the DNA TGCAGCGTCCGCGGACAGCCGAACACTGAAGCTTTCTTT. Translating it yields CSVRGQPNTEAFF. Complete variable domain (other parts from reference TRBV29-1 and TRBJ1-1): SAVISQKPSRDICQRGTSLTIQCQVDSQVTMMFWYRQQPGQSLTLIATANQGSEATYESGFVIDKFPISRPNLTFSTLTVSNMSPEDSSIYLCSVRGQPNTEAFFGQGTRLTVV.

This clonotype was seen at least ten times. This chain links TRBV7-6 with TRBJ1-5; a weak D match, TRBD1 (5 bases). Per germline, CDR1 SGHVS and CDR2 FNYEAQ. Trimming removed 0 bases at V and 5 bases at J, with 8 bases between. The length of the CDR3 is 14 residues. The CDR3 here is CASSLAGPDQPQHF. The CDR3 nucleotides are TGTGCCAGCAGCTTAGCGGGGCCCGATCAGCCCCAGCATTTT.

This clonotype has just a few counts. This sequence joins TRBV7-2 and TRBJ2-3; possibly TRBD2 for D (6 bases). Trimming pared 0 bases from V and 3 bases from J, leaving 10 bases between. The CDR3 length is 15 residues. Germline V gene data show CDR1 as SGHTA and CDR2 as FQGNSA. The CDR3 DNA reads as TGTGCCAGCAGCTTAGCCGGGAGTAGGACAGATACGCAGTATTTT. As protein: CASSLAGSRTDTQYF.

The chain employs TRBV6-6 and TRBJ1-5, with D perhaps matching TRBD1 (6 bases). V lost 5 bases and J lost 4, with 9 bases in between. The germline CDR1 and CDR2 sequences are MNHNY and SVGAGI (reference sequence). The CDR3 runs to 13 residues. CDR3 amino acids: CASSKQGNQPQHF. The DNA for the CDR3 is TGTGCCAGCAGTAAACAGGGAAATCAGCCCCAGCATTTT.

V is TRBV6-2 or TRBV6-3 and J is TRBJ1-1, with a tentative D call TRBD1 (6 bases). Trimming cost V 0 bases and J 6 bases, with 17 bases left between them. This CDR3 is built from 16 residues. From germline, CDR1 is MNHEY and CDR2 SVGEGT. The CDR3 DNA reads TGTGCCAGCAGTTACTCGGTCCTGGGGGCACGGGCTGAAGCTTTCTTT. Translating gives CASSYSVLGARAEAFF.

This clonotype was seen at least ten times. This sequence joins TRBV18 and TRBJ1-1; 7 bases agree with TRBD1. The CDR3 loop spans 13 amino acids. CDR1 and CDR2 (germline): KGHSH, LQKENI. The V gene end was trimmed by 5 bases and the J gene end by 4 bases; junction bases not matched to a gene: 4. CDR3 residues: CASSSDRSTEAFF. CDR3 in DNA: TGTGCCAGCTCATCGGACAGGAGCACTGAAGCTTTCTTT.

This clonotype came up a few times. The V and J genes are TRBV28 and TRBJ2-3; 8 positions agree with TRBD2. Germline lookup yields CDR1 MDHEN and CDR2 SYDVKM. This CDR3 spans 13 amino acids. V gave up 8 bases and J gave up 4 bases; unmatched junction bases: 5. This CDR3 is CASVTGGADTQYF. In DNA form, the CDR3 reads TGTGCCAGCGTTACGGGGGGGGCAGATACGCAGTATTTT.